Below are 5 T cell receptor beta chains sequenced from a single sample in a study of T cell changes during pregnancy in multiple sclerosis. Sequencing used immunoSEQ multiplex PCR; TCRdb keeps in-frame clones, though not all of them. The sample consists of about 68,000 clones, roughly 92% of them appearing once. Sample: peripheral blood, taken after pregnancy. Receptors originate from a female donor in good health, enrolled as a control in a pregnancy study.

CDR3 sequence reads: CASTRQGPLSRDTQYF. The CDR3 region has the DNA TGTGCCAGCACCCGACAGGGCCCCCTTTCGAGAGATACGCAGTATTTT. This chain joins TRBV27 and TRBJ2-3; 7 bases match TRBD1. After removal of 7 bases from V and 5 bases from J, the junction contained 15 bases not matched to a gene. The CDR3 is made up of 16 amino acids. Germline CDR1 is MNHEY and CDR2 is SMNVEV (reference sequence).

This clone was counted between two and nine times. This chain uses TRBV6-4 with TRBJ2-2, with D possibly matching TRBD2 (6 bases). CDR3 length equals 17 residues. The germline CDR1 and CDR2 sequences are MRHNA and SNTAGT. V shed 0 bases and J shed 3 bases, with 14 bases lying between them. The chain's CDR3 is CASSDSSFGGHTGELFF. The CDR3, as DNA: TGTGCCAGCAGTGACTCTTCGTTCGGGGGTCACACCGGGGAGCTGTTTTTT.

The chain links TRBV5-4 to TRBJ2-3; 9 positions match TRBD2. J was trimmed by 9 bases and V by 1 base; bases with no gene match: 9. The CDR3 loop spans 15 amino acids. Germline V gene lookup returns CDR1 SGHNT and CDR2 YYREEE (reference sequence). The CDR3 loop reads CASSLSSGTFGTQYF. CDR3 DNA: TGTGCCAGCAGCTTGTCTAGCGGGACCTTCGGGACGCAGTATTTT. The variable domain in full, with the rest retrieved from reference TRBV5-4 and TRBJ2-3, is ETGVTQSPTHLIKTRGQQVTLRCSSQSGHNTVSWYQQALGQGPQFIFQYYREEENGRGNFPPRFSGLQFPNYSSELNVNALELDDSALYLCASSLSSGTFGTQYFGPGTRLTVL.

The chain links TRBV28 to TRBJ1-1, with 7 bases fitting TRBD1. V lost 7 bases to trimming and J lost 4 bases; unmatched junction nucleotides: 12. The germline CDR1 and CDR2 sequences are MDHEN and SYDVKM. The CDR3 spans 15 residues. For the CDR3, the DNA is TGTGCCAGCATCGAAGGGGGCCCAGGGGTCACTGAAGCTTTCTTT. Translated, it gives CASIEGGPGVTEAFF.

The chain links TRBV27 to TRBJ2-1; D might be TRBD1 (5 bases). Trimming pared 0 bases from V and 9 bases from J, leaving 9 bases between. There are 13 residues in the CDR3. The germline V gene has CDR1 MNHEY and CDR2 SMNVEV (reference sequence). In nucleotides, the CDR3 is TGTGCCAGCAGTTTATCAGGGGTATCTGAGCAGTTCTTC. It encodes CASSLSGVSEQFF.